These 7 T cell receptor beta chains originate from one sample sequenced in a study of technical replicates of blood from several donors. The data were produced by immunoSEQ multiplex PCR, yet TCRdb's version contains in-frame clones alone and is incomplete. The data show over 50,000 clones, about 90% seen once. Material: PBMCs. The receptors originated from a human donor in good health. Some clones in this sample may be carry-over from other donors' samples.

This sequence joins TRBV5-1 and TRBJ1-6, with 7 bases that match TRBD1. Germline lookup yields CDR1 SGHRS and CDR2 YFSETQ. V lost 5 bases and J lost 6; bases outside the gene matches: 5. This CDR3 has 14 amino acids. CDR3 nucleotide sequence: TGCGCCAGCAGGCCACAGGGGCCTAATTCACCCCTCCACTTT. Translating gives CASRPQGPNSPLHF.

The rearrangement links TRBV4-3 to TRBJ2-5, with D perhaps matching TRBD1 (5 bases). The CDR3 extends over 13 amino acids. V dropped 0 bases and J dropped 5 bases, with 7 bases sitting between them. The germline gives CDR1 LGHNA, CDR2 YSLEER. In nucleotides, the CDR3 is TGCGCCAGCAGCCAAGACAGGGTCGAGACCCAGTACTTC. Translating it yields CASSQDRVETQYF.

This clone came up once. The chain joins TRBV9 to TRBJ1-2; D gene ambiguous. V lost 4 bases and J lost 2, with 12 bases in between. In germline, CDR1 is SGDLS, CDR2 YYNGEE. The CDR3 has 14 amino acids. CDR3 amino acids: CASSPGEANYGYTF. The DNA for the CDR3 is TGTGCCAGCAGCCCCGGAGAAGCAAACTATGGCTACACCTTC.

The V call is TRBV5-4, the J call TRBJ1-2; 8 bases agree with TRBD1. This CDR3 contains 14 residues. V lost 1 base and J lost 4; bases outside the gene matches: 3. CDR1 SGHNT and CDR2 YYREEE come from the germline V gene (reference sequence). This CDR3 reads CASSLRTGGYGYTF. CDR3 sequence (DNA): TGTGCCAGCAGCTTGCGCACAGGGGGCTATGGCTACACCTTC.

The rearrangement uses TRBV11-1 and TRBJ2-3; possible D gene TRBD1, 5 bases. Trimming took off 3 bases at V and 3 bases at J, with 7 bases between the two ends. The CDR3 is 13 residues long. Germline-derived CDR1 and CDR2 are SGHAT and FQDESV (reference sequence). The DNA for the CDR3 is TGTGCCAGCAGCTTGGGGCTTACAGATACGCAGTATTTT. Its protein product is CASSLGLTDTQYF. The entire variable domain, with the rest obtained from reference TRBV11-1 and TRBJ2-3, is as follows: EAEVAQSPRYKITEKSQAVAFWCDPISGHATLYWYRQILGQGPELLVQFQDESVVDDSQLPKDRFSAERLKGVDSTLKIQPAELGDSAMYLCASSLGLTDTQYFGPGTRLTVL.

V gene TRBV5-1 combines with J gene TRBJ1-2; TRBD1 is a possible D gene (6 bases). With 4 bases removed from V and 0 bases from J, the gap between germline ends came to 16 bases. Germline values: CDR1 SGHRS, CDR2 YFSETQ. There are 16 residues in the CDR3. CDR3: CASSPIAGTSNYGYTF. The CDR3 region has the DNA TGCGCCAGCAGCCCGATTGCCGGGACATCTAACTATGGCTACACCTTC.

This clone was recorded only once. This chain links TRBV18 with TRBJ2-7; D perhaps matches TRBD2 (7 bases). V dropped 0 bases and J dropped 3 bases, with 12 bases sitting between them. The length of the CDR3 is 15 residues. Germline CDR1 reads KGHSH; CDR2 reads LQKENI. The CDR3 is CASSPPGGQVYEQYF. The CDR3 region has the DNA TGTGCCAGCTCACCACCGGGGGGGCAAGTCTACGAGCAGTACTTC.